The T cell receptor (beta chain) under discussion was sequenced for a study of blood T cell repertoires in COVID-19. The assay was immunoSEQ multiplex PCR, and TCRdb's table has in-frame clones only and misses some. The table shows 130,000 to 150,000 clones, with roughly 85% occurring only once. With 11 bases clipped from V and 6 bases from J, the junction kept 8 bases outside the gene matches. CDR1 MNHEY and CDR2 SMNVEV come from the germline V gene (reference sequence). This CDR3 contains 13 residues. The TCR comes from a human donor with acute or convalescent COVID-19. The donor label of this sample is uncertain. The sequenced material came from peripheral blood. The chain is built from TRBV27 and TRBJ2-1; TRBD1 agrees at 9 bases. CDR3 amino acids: CAVVGQGINEQFF. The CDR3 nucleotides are TGTGCCGTGGTAGGACAGGGGATCAATGAGCAGTTCTTC.